This TCR beta chain was sequenced during a study of metastatic and nonmetastatic thyroid tumors. TCRdb re-analyzed the PCR reads using MiXCR. This table has some 90,000 clones, 8% to 9.5% appearing once. There are many counts of this clone. No patient received treatment before thyroid surgery. This CDR3 is built from 19 residues. J lost 6 bases, V lost 3 bases, and 17 bases had no gene match. The germline V gene encodes CDR1 KGHDR and CDR2 SFDVKD. The V call is TRBV24-1, the J call TRBJ2-3; 10 bases are shared with TRBD2. The sequencing sample was made of blood. The origin of this receptor is a female donor with papillary thyroid cancer or a benign thyroid nodule (not recorded which). Some clones in this sample may be carry-over from other donors' samples. CDR3 amino acids: CATSDGSGGTLLRGDTQYF. CDR3 sequence (DNA): TGTGCCACCAGTGATGGTAGCGGGGGGACTCTCCTCCGGGGGGATACGCAGTATTTT.